The 11 T cell receptor beta chains in this list originate from one sample, sequenced in a study of blood T cell repertoires in COVID-19. Repertoires were generated with immunoSEQ multiplex PCR, while TCRdb's copy carries only in-frame clones and drops some. Among over 120,000 clones listed, approximately 80% were seen once. Input material: peripheral blood. These receptor sequences come from a man between 60 and 70 years old with active or convalescent COVID-19.

V gene TRBV6-2 or TRBV6-3 combines with J gene TRBJ1-5; TRBD1 matches 11 bases. The CDR3 is 15 residues long. Germline V gives CDR1 MNHEY, CDR2 SVGEGT. The V segment lost 5 bases and the J segment 6 bases; nucleotides outside the gene matches: 6. CDR3 sequence (DNA): TGTGCCAGCAGTGGGAGGGACAGGGGGTTTCAGCCCCAGCATTTT. Protein product: CASSGRDRGFQPQHF.

There are a few counts of this clone. The V gene is TRBV4-3, the J gene TRBJ1-1, with D maybe TRBD1 (5 bases). CDR1 is LGHNA, CDR2 YSLEER, per germline. Deletions cut 4 bases from V and 8 bases from J, with 14 bases between. The CDR3 spans 13 residues. Written as DNA, the CDR3 is TGCGCCAGCAGCCTTTGGACACGTAGCGAAGCTTTCTTT. The encoded protein is CASSLWTRSEAFF.

This chain connects TRBV6-5 to TRBJ1-5; 7 bases map to TRBD1. Germline CDR1 reads MNHEY; CDR2 reads SVGAGI. There are 15 residues in the CDR3. After removal of 8 bases from V and 4 bases from J, the junction contained 11 bases not matched to a gene. CDR3 DNA: TGTGCCAGCGTACGCGGACAGGTGTCGAATCAGCCCCAGCATTTT. It specifies CASVRGQVSNQPQHF.

The CDR3: CASNKQGLIGQPQHF. The DNA for the CDR3 is TGTGCCAGCAATAAGCAGGGGTTGATAGGCCAGCCCCAGCATTTT. The chain carries TRBV2 and TRBJ1-5, with D perhaps matching TRBD1 (6 bases). The CDR3 is 15 residues long. Germline assignment: CDR1 SNHLY and CDR2 FYNNEI. V lost 7 bases and J 7 bases, leaving 20 bases between the germline ends.

This chain links TRBV30 with TRBJ2-5; perhaps TRBD1 as D (6 bases). CDR1 is GTSNPN and CDR2 is SVGIG in the germline V gene (reference sequence). The V gene lost 3 bases and the J gene lost 2 bases, with 7 bases spanning the gap. CDR3 length: 12 residues. CDR3 sequence reads: CAWRGQQETQYF. The CDR3 region has the DNA TGTGCCTGGAGAGGACAGCAAGAGACCCAGTACTTC.

This clone was seen only a few times. This chain joins TRBV9 and TRBJ1-5; the D gene is possibly TRBD1 (5 bases). The CDR3 extends over 14 amino acids. The germline V and J ends were trimmed by 0 bases and 9 bases, with 13 bases remaining between them. CDR1 is SGDLS and CDR2 is YYNGEE in the germline V gene. The CDR3 loop is CASSVGQGGPPQHF. The DNA of the CDR3 is TGTGCCAGCAGCGTAGGTCAGGGTGGTCCGCCCCAGCATTTT.

The rearrangement links TRBV15 to TRBJ1-3; no clear D gene. CDR3 length: 12 amino acids. Germline V lookup: CDR1 LNHNV, CDR2 YYDKDF (reference sequence). Deletions cut 3 bases from V and 3 bases from J, with 3 bases between. CDR3 sequence (DNA): TGTGCCACCAGCAGCTATGGAAACACCATATATTTT. Amino acid sequence: CATSSYGNTIYF.

This clone appeared a few times. The chain has TRBV4-1 and TRBJ1-5, with 10 bases lining up with TRBD1. V dropped 2 bases and J dropped 4; count of bases not matched to a gene: 2. This CDR3 spans 15 amino acids. Germline-derived CDR1 and CDR2 are MGHRA and YSYEKL. DNA for the CDR3: TGCGCCAGCAGCCAATGGACAGGGGGTAATCAGCCCCAGCATTTT. This sequence encodes CASSQWTGGNQPQHF.

The V and J genes are TRBV7-2 and TRBJ2-4; 14 bases match TRBD2. The CDR3 is made up of 16 amino acids. Germline-derived CDR1 and CDR2 are SGHTA and FQGNSA. V lost 5 bases, J lost 9 bases, and 9 bases stayed unmatched. CDR3 DNA sequence: TGTGCCAGCAGCCAGGGACTAGCGGGAGATCAGGGCATTCAGTACTTC. Translated: CASSQGLAGDQGIQYF.

The CDR3 nucleotides are TGCGCCAGCAGCCAAGATCCGGTAAACACTGAAGCTTTCTTT. Protein sequence: CASSQDPVNTEAFF. The gene calls are TRBV4-1 and TRBJ1-1; no reliable D call. The CDR3 extends over 14 amino acids. The V and J ends lost 0 bases and 2 bases respectively, with 7 bases between them. Germline-derived CDR1 and CDR2 are MGHRA and YSYEKL.

The CDR3 reads CASSISGVEGRLNTEAFF. CDR3 sequence (DNA): TGTGCCAGTAGTATATCAGGGGTGGAAGGCAGGCTGAACACTGAAGCTTTCTTT. The chain is built from TRBV19 and TRBJ1-1, with TRBD1 as a possible D gene (6 bases). The ends were cut back, 2 bases at V and 0 bases at J, with 19 bases in the middle. This CDR3 region has 18 residues. Per germline, CDR1 LNHDA and CDR2 SQIVND (reference sequence).